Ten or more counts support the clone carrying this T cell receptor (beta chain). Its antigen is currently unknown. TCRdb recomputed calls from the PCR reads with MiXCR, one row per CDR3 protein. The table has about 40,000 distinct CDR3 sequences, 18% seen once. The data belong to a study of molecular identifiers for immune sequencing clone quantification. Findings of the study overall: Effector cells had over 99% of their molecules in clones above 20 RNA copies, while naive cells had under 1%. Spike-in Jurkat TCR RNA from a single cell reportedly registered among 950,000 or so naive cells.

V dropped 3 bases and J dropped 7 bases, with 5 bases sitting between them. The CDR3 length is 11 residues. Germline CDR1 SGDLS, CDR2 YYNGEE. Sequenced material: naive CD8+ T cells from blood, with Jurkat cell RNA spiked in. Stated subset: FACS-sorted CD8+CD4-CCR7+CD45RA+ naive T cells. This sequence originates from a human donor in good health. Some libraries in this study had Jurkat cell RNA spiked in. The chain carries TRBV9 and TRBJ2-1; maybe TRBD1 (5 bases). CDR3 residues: CASSAGNEQFF. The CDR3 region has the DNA TGTGCCAGCAGCGCAGGGAATGAGCAGTTCTTC.